This TCR beta chain stems from a study of blood T cell repertoires in COVID-19. Looked up from germline, CDR1 is SGHVS and CDR2 is FQNEAQ. The CDR3 has 15 amino acids. V dropped 5 bases and J dropped 2; count of bases not matched to a gene: 5. Produced via immunoSEQ multiplex PCR; TCRdb's table is partial and in-frame only. The sample holds fewer than 400,000 clones, approximately 88% seen once. This sequence joins TRBV7-8 and TRBJ1-5, with 8 bases lining up with TRBD1. The TCR sequence derives from a woman in her late teens or twenties who had recovered from COVID-19. The sample comprised PBMCs or T cells enriched from blood (not recorded which). For the CDR3, the DNA is TGTGCCAGCAGCGAGGGGACAGGAGGCAATCAGCCCCAGCATTTT. This sequence encodes CASSEGTGGNQPQHF. Complete variable domain (other parts from reference TRBV7-8 and TRBJ1-5): GAGVSQSPRYKVAKRGQDVALRCDPISGHVSLFWYQQALGQGPEFLTYFQNEAQLDKSGLPSDRFFAERPEGSVSTLKIQRTQQEDSAVYLCASSEGTGGNQPQHFGDGTRLSIL.